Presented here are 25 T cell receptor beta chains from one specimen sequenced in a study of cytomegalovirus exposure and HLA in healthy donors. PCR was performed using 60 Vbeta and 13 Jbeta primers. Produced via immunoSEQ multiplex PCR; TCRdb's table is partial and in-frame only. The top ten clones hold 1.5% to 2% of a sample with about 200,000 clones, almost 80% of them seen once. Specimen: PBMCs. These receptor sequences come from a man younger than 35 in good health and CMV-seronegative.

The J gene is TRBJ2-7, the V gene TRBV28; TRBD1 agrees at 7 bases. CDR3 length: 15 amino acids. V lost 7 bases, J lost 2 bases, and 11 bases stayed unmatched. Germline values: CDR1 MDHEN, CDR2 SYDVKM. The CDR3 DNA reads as TGTGCCAGCACCTCCCCGCGCCAGGGGGCCTACGAGCAGTACTTC. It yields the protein CASTSPRQGAYEQYF.

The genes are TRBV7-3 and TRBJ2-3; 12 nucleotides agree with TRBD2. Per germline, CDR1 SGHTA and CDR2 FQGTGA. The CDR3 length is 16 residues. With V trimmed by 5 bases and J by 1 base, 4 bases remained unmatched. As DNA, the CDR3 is TGTGCCAGCAGCGCACTAGCGGGGGGCGGCACAGATACGCAGTATTTT. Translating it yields CASSALAGGGTDTQYF.

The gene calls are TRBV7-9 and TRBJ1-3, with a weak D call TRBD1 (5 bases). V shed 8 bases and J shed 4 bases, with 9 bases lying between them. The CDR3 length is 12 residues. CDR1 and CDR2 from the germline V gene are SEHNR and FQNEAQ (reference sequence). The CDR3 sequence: CASRQGGNTIYF. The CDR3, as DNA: TGTGCCAGCCGCCAGGGAGGAAACACCATATATTTT.

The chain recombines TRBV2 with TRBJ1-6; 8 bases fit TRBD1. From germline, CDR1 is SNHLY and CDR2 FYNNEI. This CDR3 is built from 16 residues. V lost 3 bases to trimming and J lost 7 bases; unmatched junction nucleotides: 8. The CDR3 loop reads CASSDFSGGGNSPLHF. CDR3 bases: TGTGCCAGCAGTGATTTTTCAGGGGGCGGAAATTCACCCCTCCACTTT.

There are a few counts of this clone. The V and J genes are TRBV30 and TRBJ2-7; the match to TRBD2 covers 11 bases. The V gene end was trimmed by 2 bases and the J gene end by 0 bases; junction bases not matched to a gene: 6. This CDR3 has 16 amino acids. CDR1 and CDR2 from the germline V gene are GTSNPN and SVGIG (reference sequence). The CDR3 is CAWSKVAGGPSYEQYF. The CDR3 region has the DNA TGTGCCTGGAGTAAGGTAGCGGGGGGGCCCTCCTACGAGCAGTACTTC.

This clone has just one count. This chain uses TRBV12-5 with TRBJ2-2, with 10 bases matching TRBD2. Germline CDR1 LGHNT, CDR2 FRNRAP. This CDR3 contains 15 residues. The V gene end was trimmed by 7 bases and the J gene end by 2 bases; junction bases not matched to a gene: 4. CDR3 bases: TGTGCTAGTGCCTTAGCGGGAGGAAACACCGGGGAGCTGTTTTTT. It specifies CASALAGGNTGELFF.

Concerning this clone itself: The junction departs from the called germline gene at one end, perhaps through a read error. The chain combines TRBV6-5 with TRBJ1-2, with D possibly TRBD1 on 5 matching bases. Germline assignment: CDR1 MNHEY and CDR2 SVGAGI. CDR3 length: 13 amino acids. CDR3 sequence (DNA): TGTGCCAGCAGTTACTCGGGGGGTCCCAAAACTTCCTTC. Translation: CASSYSGGPKTSF.

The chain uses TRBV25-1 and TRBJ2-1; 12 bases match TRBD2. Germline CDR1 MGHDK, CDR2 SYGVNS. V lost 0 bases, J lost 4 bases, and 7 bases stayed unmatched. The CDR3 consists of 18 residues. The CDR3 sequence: CASSEYPLAGGLYNEQFF. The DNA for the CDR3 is TGTGCCAGCAGTGAATATCCCCTAGCGGGGGGGCTTTACAATGAGCAGTTCTTC.

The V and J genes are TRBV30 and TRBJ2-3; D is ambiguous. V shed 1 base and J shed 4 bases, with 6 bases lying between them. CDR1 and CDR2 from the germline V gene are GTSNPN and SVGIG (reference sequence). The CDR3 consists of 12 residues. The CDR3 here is CAWSASSDTQYF. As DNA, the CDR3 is TGTGCCTGGAGTGCGTCTTCAGATACGCAGTATTTT.

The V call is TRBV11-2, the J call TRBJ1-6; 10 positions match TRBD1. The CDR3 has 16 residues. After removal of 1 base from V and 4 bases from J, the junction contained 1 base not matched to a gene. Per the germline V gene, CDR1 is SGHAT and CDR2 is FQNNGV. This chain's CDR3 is CASSLVDRGYNSPLHF. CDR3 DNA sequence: TGTGCCAGCAGCTTAGTGGACAGGGGGTATAATTCACCCCTCCACTTT.

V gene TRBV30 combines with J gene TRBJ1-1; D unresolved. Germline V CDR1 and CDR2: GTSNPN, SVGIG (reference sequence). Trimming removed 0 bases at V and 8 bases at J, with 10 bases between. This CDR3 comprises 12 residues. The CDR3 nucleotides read TGTGCCTGGAGTGTGGGCCCAGAAGAAGCTTTCTTT. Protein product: CAWSVGPEEAFF.

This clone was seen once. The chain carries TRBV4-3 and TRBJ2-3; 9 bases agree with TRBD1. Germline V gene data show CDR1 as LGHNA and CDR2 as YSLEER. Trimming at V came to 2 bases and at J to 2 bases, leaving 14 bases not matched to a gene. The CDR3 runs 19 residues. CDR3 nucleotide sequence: TGCGCCAGCAGCCAAAACCCTGCGACAGGGGGAGTCCCCACAGATACGCAGTATTTT. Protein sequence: CASSQNPATGGVPTDTQYF.

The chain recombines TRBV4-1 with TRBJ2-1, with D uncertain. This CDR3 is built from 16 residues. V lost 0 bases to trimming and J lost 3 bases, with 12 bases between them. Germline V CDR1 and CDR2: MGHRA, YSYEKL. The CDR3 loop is CASSQDQRQLYNEQFF. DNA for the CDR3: TGCGCCAGCAGCCAAGATCAGCGTCAACTCTACAATGAGCAGTTCTTC.

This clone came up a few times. The CDR3 region is CASSIPSRYNEQFF. The CDR3 bases are TGTGCCAGTAGTATCCCTAGCAGGTACAATGAGCAGTTCTTC. The J gene is TRBJ2-1, the V gene TRBV19; D possibly corresponds to TRBD2 (5 bases). The CDR3 sequence is 14 residues long. Germline V lookup: CDR1 LNHDA, CDR2 SQIVND (reference sequence). The germline V and J ends were trimmed by 3 bases and 4 bases, with 10 bases remaining between them.

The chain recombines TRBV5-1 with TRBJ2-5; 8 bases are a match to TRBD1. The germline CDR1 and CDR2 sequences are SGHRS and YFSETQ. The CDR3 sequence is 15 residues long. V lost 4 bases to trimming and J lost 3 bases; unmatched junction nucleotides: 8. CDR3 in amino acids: CASSGGTGGEETQYF. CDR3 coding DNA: TGCGCCAGCAGCGGGGGGACAGGAGGAGAAGAGACCCAGTACTTC.

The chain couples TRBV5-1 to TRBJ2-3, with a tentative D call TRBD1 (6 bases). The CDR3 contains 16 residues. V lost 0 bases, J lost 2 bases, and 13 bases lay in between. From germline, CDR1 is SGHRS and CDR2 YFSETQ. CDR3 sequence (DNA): TGCGCCAGCAGCTTGGGTCGCAGGGGAGACACAGATACGCAGTATTTT. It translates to CASSLGRRGDTDTQYF. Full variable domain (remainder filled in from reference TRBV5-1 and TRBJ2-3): KAGVTQTPRYLIKTRGQQVTLSCSPISGHRSVSWYQQTPGQGLQFLFEYFSETQRNKGNFPGRFSGRQFSNSRSEMNVSTLELGDSALYLCASSLGRRGDTDTQYFGPGTRLTVL.

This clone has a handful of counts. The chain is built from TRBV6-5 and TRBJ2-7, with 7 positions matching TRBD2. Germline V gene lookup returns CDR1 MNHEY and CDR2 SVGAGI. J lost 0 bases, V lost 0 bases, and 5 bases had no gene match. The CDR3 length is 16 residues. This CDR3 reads CASSYSLQRGSYEQYF. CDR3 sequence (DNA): TGTGCCAGCAGTTACTCGCTCCAGCGGGGCTCCTACGAGCAGTACTTC.

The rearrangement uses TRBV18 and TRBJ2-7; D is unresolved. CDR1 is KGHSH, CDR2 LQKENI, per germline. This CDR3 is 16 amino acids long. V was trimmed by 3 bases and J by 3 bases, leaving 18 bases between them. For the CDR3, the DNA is TGTGCCAGCTCACCCTTTCGTCCAGCAGGAATCTACGAGCAGTACTTC. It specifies CASSPFRPAGIYEQYF. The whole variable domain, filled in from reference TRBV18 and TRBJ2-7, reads NAGVMQNPRHLVRRRGQEARLRCSPMKGHSHVYWYRQLPEEGLKFMVYLQKENIIDESGMPKERFSAEFPKEGPSILRIQQVVRGDSAAYFCASSPFRPAGIYEQYFGPGTRLTVT.

CDR3 sequence reads: CASSYWRGGGPDTQYF. The CDR3 bases are TGTGCCAGCAGTTACTGGCGGGGGGGAGGCCCAGATACGCAGTATTTT. V is TRBV6-5 and J is TRBJ2-3, with 9 bases matching TRBD2. The CDR3 is 16 amino acids. The germline CDR1 and CDR2 sequences are MNHEY and SVGAGI. The junction had 6 bases not matched to a gene; V was cut back by 1 base and J by 4 bases.

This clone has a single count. CDR3 loop: CASSRQGPAPEQYF. CDR3 coding DNA: TGTGCCAGCAGTCGACAGGGGCCGGCTCCCGAGCAGTACTTC. The chain couples TRBV27 to TRBJ2-7; 8 bases are a match to TRBD1. The V and J ends lost 5 bases and 6 bases, in that order; junction bases with no gene match: 9. CDR1 is MNHEY, CDR2 SMNVEV, per germline (reference sequence). The CDR3 length is 14 residues.

The CDR3 sequence: CASSKARRKRRGDSYEQYF. For the CDR3, the DNA is TGTGCCAGCAGCAAAGCGCGCCGTAAAAGGCGGGGGGATTCCTACGAGCAGTACTTC. This sequence joins TRBV21-1 and TRBJ2-7; TRBD2 is taken as the D call from the table, unchecked against the DNA. TRBV21-1 is termed a pseudogene. This CDR3 comprises 19 residues.

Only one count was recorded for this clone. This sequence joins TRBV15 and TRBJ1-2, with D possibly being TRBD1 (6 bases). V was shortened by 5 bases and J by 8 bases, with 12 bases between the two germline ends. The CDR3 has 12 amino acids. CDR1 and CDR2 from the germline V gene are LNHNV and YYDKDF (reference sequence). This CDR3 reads CATSGQGHGYTF. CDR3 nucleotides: TGTGCCACCAGCGGTCAGGGGCACGGCTACACCTTC.

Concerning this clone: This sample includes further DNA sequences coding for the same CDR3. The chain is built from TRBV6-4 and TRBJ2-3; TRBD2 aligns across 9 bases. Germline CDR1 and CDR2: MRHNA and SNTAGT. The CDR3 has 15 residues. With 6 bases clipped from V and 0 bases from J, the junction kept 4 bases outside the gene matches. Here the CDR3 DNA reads TGTGCCAGCAGGGAAGCGGGGGGAAGCACAGATACGCAGTATTTT. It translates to CASREAGGSTDTQYF.

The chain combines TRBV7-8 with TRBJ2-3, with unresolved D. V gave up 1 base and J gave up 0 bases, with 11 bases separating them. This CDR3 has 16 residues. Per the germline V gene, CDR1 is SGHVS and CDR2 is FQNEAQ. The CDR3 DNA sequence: TGTGCCAGCAGCTTAGAGGCAGGCCAAAGCACAGATACGCAGTATTTT. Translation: CASSLEAGQSTDTQYF. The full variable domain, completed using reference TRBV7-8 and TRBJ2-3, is GAGVSQSPRYKVAKRGQDVALRCDPISGHVSLFWYQQALGQGPEFLTYFQNEAQLDKSGLPSDRFFAERPEGSVSTLKIQRTQQEDSAVYLCASSLEAGQSTDTQYFGPGTRLTVL.

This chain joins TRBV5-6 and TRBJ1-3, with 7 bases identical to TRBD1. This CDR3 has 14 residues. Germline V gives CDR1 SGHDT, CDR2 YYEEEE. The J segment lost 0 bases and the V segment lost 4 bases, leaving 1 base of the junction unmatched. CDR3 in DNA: TGTGCCAGCAGCCGACAGGGCTCTGGAAACACCATATATTTT. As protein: CASSRQGSGNTIYF.